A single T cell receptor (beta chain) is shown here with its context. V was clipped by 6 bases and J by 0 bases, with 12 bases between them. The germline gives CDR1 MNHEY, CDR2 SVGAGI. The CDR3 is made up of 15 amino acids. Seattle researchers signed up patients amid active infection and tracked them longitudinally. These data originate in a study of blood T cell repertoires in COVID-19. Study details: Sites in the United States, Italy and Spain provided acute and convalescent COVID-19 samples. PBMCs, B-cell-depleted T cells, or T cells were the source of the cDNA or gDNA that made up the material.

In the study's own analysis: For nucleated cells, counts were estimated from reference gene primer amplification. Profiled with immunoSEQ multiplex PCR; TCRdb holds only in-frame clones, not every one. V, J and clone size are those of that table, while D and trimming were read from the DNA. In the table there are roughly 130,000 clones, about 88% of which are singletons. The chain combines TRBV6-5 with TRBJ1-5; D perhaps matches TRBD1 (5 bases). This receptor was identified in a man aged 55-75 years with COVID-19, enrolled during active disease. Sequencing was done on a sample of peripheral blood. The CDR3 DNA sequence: TGTGCCAGCAGACAGGACGGGTATAGCAATCAGCCCCAGCATTTT. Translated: CASRQDGYSNQPQHF.